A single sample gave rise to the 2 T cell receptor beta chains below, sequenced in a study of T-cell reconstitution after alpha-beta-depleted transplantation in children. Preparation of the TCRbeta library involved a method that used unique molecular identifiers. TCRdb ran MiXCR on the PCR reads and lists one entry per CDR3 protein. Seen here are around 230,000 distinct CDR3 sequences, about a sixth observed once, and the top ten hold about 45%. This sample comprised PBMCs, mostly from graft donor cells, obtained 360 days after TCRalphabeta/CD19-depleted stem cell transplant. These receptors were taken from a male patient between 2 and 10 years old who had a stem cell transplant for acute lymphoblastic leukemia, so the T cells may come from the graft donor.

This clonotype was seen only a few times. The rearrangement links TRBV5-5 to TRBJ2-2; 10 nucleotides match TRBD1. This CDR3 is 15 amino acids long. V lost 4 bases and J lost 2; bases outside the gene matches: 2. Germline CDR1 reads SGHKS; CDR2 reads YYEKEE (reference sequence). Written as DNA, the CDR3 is TGTGCCAGCAGCCAGACAGGGGGCAACACCGGGGAGCTGTTTTTT. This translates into CASSQTGGNTGELFF.

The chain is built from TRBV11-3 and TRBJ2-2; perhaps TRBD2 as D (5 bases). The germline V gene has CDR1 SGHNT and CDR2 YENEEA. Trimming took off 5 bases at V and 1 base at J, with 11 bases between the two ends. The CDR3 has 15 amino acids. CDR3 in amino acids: CASSTRGMNTGELFF. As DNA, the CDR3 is TGTGCCAGCAGCACCCGGGGAATGAACACCGGGGAGCTGTTTTTT.